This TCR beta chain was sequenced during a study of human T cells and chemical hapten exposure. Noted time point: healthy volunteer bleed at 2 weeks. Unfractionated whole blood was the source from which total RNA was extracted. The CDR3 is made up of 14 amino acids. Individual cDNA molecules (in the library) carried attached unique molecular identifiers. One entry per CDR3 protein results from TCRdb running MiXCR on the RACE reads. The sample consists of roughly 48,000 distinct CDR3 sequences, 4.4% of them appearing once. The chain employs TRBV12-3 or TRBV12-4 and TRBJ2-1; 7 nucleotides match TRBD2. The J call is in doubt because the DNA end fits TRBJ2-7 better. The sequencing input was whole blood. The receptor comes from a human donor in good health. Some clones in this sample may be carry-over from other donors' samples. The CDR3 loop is CASSLSGRHNEQYF. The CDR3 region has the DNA TGTGCCAGCAGTTTGTCCGGGAGGCACAATGAGCAGTACTTC.